This TCR beta chain stems from a study of shared clonotypes between healthy human individuals. Overall study results and limits: The authors expected sequencing depth to affect clonotype sharing among donors. Memory subsets generally showed lower estimated richness than naive subsets.

Healthy adults negative for HIV, lacking recent acute infections or vaccinations, served as donors. The assay was carried out at the deep level. The repertoire was sequenced with immunoSEQ multiplex PCR; TCRdb's copy has only in-frame clones and lacks some. The data contain 1,500,000 or so clones, around 98.5% of them singletons. With 2 bases removed from V and 3 bases from J, the gap between germline ends came to 8 bases. This CDR3 region has 14 residues. Germline V gives CDR1 MDHEN, CDR2 SYDVKM. Regarding this clone: What it binds is not known.

The receptor's source is a man aged 30 to 39 in good health. Sequencing used naive CD4+ T cells sorted from blood. Subset: CD45RA+ positively selected. V is TRBV28 and J is TRBJ2-4, with D tentatively TRBD2 (6 bases). This CDR3 is CASSLTGGKNIQYF. The CDR3 nucleotides are TGTGCCAGCAGTTTAACCGGGGGCAAAAACATTCAGTACTTC.